The source of this T cell receptor (beta chain) is a study of blood T cell repertoires in COVID-19. The cohort comprised adults aged about 18 to 100 years residing in under 25 US areas. Cohorts were assigned according to the clinical history that participants reported. No more than 2 weeks before study entry, exposed participants had met a case of COVID-19. The method was immunoSEQ multiplex PCR; TCRdb's version includes in-frame clones alone and lacks a portion of them. The sample carries some 300,000 clones, roughly 86% recorded once. Unmatched junction bases numbered 1, after V lost 4 bases and J lost 5 bases. The CDR3 totals 13 residues. Germline V gives CDR1 SGHAT, CDR2 FQNNGV.

The sequenced material came from PBMCs or T cells enriched from blood (not recorded which). The clonotype comes from a woman aged 50 to 60 who had been exposed to COVID-19. The chain has TRBV11-2 and TRBJ2-7, with TRBD1 matching 11 bases. The CDR3 here is CASSWGQGDEQYF. DNA of the CDR3: TGTGCCAGCAGCTGGGGACAGGGGGACGAGCAGTACTTC.